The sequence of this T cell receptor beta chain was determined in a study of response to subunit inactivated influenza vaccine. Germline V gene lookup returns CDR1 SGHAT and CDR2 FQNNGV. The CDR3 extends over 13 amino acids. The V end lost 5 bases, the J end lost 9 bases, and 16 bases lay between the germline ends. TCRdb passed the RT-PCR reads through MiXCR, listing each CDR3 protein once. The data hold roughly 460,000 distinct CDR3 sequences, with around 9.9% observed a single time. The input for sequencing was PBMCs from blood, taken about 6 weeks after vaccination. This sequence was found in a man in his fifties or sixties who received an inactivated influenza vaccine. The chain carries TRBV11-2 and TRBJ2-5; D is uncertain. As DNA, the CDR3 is TGTGCCAGCAGCCTACCGACGGCCCAGGCCCAGTACTTC. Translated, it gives CASSLPTAQAQYF.